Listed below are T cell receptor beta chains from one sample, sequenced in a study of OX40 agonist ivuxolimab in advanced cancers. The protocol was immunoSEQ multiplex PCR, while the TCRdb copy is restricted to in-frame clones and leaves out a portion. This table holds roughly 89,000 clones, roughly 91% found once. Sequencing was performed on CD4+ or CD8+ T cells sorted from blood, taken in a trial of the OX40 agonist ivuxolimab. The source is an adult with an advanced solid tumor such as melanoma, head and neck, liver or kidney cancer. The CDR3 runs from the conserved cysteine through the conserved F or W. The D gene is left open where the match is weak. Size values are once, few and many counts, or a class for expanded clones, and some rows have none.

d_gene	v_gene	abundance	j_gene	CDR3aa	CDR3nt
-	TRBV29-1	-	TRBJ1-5	CSVESQPQHF	TGCAGCGTTGAAAGCCAGCCCCAGCATTTT
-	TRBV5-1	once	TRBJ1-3	CASTSGNTIYF	TGCGCCAGCACGTCTGGAAACACCATATATTTT
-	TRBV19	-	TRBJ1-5	CASRPTGISNQPQHF	TGTGCCAGTAGACCCACAGGGATTAGCAATCAGCCCCAGCATTTT
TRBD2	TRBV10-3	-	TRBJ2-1	CAISGGLAGDEQFF	TGTGCCATCAGTGGGGGACTAGCGGGAGATGAGCAGTTCTTC
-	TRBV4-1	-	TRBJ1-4	CASSQDGTGNEKLFF	TGCGCCAGCAGCCAAGATGGAACAGGGAATGAAAAACTGTTTTTT
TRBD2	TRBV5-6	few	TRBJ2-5	CASSLSSGRGDQYF	TGTGCCAGCAGCTTGTCCAGCGGGAGAGGGGATCAGTACTTC
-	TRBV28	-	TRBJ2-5	CASSPPYRGRAGTQYF	TGTGCCAGCAGTCCGCCCTATCGGGGCCGAGCAGGGACCCAGTACTTC
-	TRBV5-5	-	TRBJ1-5	CASSLTARDNQPQHF	TGTGCCAGCAGCTTAACCGCCAGGGACAATCAGCCCCAGCATTTT
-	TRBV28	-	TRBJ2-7	CASGVRAYEQYF	TGTGCCAGCGGGGTACGCGCCTACGAGCAGTACTTC
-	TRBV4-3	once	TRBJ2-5	CASSPQKYQETQYF	TGCGCCAGCAGCCCTCAGAAGTACCAAGAGACCCAGTACTTC
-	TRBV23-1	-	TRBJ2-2	CASSPRQRMDTGELFF	TGCGCCAGCTCCCCCCGTCAGAGGATGGACACCGGGGAGCTGTTTTTT
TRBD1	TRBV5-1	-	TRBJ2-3	CASRLDRGFNTDTQYF	TGCGCCAGCAGACTCGACAGGGGCTTCAACACAGATACGCAGTATTTT
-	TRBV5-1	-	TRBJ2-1	CASSGTGGYYNEQFF	TGCGCCAGCAGCGGAACAGGAGGATACTACAATGAGCAGTTCTTC
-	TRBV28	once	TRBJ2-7	CASRQETYEQYF	TGTGCCAGCAGACAGGAAACCTACGAGCAGTACTTC
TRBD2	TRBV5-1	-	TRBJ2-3	CASSSTSGNTDTQYF	TGCGCCAGCAGCTCGACTAGCGGAAACACAGATACGCAGTATTTT
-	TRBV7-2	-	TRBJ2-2	CASSGGPLNTGELFF	TGTGCCAGCAGCGGGGGACCGCTGAACACCGGGGAGCTGTTTTTT
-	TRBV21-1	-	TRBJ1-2	CASSPSLAGVNYGYTF	TGTGCCAGCAGCCCCAGCCTGGCAGGGGTTAACTATGGCTACACCTTC
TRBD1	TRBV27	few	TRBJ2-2	CASSQTGITGELFF	TGTGCCAGCAGCCAGACAGGGATCACCGGGGAGCTGTTTTTT
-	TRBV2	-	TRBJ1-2	CASSARTARYGYTF	TGTGCCAGCAGTGCTAGGACAGCAAGATATGGCTACACCTTC
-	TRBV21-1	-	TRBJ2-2	CASSKGSDRVGTGELFF	TGTGCCAGCAGCAAAGGATCAGACAGGGTGGGCACCGGGGAGCTGTTTTTT
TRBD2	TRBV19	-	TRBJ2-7	CASSIVGSGSSYEQYF	TGTGCCAGTAGTATTGTTGGGAGCGGGAGCTCCTACGAGCAGTACTTC
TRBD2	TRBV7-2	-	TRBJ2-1	CASSLASTSGSYNEQFF	TGTGCCAGCAGCTTAGCCTCGACTAGCGGGAGCTACAATGAGCAGTTCTTC
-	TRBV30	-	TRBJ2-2	CAWSVWGPDTGELFF	TGTGCCTGGAGTGTATGGGGACCGGACACCGGGGAGCTGTTTTTT
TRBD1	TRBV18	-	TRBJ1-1	CASSLGQGLNTEAFF	TGTGCCAGCTCACTCGGACAGGGGCTGAACACTGAAGCTTTCTTT
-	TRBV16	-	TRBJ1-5	CASSQSGQGNQPQHF	TGTGCCAGCAGCCAATCAGGCCAGGGGAATCAGCCCCAGCATTTT
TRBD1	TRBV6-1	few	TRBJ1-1	CASSEAQGGRTEAFF	TGTGCCAGCAGTGAAGCACAGGGGGGAAGGACTGAAGCTTTCTTT
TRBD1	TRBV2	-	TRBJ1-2	CASSSTGVFGYTF	TGTGCCAGCAGTTCGACAGGGGTATTTGGCTACACCTTC
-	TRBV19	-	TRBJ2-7	CASTNRGYEQYF	TGTGCCAGTACCAATAGGGGATACGAGCAGTACTTC
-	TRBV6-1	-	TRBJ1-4	CASSERGANEKLFF	TGTGCCAGCAGTGAACGGGGAGCTAATGAAAAACTGTTTTTT
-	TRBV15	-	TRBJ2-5	CATSRDYNYQETQYF	TGTGCCACCAGCAGAGATTACAACTACCAAGAGACCCAGTACTTC
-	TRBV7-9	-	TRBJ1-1	CASSLGVRAEAFF	TGTGCCAGCAGCTTGGGGGTTCGGGCTGAAGCTTTCTTT
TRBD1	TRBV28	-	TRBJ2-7	CASRSRDRAHEQYF	TGTGCCAGCAGGTCCAGGGACAGGGCCCACGAGCAGTACTTC
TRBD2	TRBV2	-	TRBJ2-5	CASSETSGQETQYF	TGTGCCAGCAGTGAAACTAGCGGCCAAGAGACCCAGTACTTC
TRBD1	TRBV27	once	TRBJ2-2	CASSWKGARIGELFF	TGTGCCAGCAGTTGGAAGGGGGCGCGGATCGGGGAGCTGTTTTTT
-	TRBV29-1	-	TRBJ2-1	CSVALRLVAHEQFF	TGCAGCGTTGCTCTACGGCTTGTCGCCCATGAGCAGTTCTTC
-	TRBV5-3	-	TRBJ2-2	CARRGPGSLPGELFF	TGTGCCCGGAGGGGCCCAGGGTCCCTCCCCGGGGAGCTGTTTTTT
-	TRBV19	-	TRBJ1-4	CASSIVRTGGNEKLFF	TGTGCCAGTAGTATAGTGAGAACTGGCGGTAATGAAAAACTGTTTTTT
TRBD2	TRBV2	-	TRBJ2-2	CASSSGLAGSTGELFF	TGTGCCAGCAGTTCCGGACTAGCGGGAAGCACCGGGGAGCTGTTTTTT
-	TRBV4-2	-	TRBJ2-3	CASSTRPVAVSTDTQYF	TGTGCCAGCAGCACCCGGCCGGTAGCGGTAAGCACAGATACGCAGTATTTT
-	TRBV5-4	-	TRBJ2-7	CASSRVEGREQYF	TGTGCCAGCAGCCGCGTAGAGGGGCGGGAGCAGTACTTC
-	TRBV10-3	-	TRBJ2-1	CAISGGMDEQFF	TGTGCCATCAGTGGGGGGATGGATGAGCAGTTCTTC
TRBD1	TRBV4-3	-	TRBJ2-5	CASSQADREETQYF	TGCGCCAGCAGCCAAGCGGACAGGGAAGAGACCCAGTACTTC
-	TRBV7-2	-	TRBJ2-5	CASSLTRGAGQETQYF	TGTGCCAGCAGCTTGACAAGGGGGGCAGGGCAAGAGACCCAGTACTTC
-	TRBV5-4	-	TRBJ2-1	CASSWDSNEQFF	TGTGCCAGCAGCTGGGACTCCAATGAGCAGTTCTTC
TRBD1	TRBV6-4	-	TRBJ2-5	CASSDQGQGGETQYF	TGTGCCAGCAGTGATCAGGGACAGGGCGGGGAGACCCAGTACTTC
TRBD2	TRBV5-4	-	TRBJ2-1	CASSPTSGLLNEQFF	TGTGCCAGCAGCCCCACTAGCGGGCTACTCAATGAGCAGTTCTTC
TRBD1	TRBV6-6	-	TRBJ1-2	CASSPTGVGYGYTF	TGTGCCAGCAGTCCAACAGGGGTGGGCTATGGCTACACCTTC
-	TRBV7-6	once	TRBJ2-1	CASSLAEGTYNEQFF	TGTGCCAGCAGCTTAGCGGAGGGGACCTACAATGAGCAGTTCTTC
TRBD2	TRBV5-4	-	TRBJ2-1	CASSHPSSGRNNEQFF	TGTGCCAGCTCCCACCCGTCTAGCGGGAGGAACAATGAGCAGTTCTTC
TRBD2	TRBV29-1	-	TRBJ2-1	CSVGQRETGQFF	TGCAGCGTTGGGCAGCGGGAGACGGGTCAGTTCTTC
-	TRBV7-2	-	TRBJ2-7	CASSLGRQPSSYEQYF	TGTGCCAGCAGCTTGGGTCGACAGCCAAGCTCCTACGAGCAGTACTTC
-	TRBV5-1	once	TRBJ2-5	CASSYNTGEETQYF	TGCGCCAGCAGCTATAATACAGGAGAAGAGACCCAGTACTTC
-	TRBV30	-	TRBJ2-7	CAWSRQGYEQYF	TGTGCCTGGAGTCGGCAGGGCTACGAGCAGTACTTC
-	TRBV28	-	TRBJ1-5	CASSPRTGGNQPQHF	TGTGCCAGCAGCCCGAGGACGGGAGGCAATCAGCCCCAGCATTTT